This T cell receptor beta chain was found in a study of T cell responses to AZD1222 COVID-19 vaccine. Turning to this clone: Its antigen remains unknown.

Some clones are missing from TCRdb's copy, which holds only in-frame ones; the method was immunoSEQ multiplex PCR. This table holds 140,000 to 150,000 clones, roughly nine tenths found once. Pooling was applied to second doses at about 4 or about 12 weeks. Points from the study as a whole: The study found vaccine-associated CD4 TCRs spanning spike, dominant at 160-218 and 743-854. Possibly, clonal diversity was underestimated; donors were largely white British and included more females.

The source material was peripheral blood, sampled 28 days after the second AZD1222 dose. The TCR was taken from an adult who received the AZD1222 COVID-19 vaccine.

This CDR3 reads CASSLALAGVHTDTQYF. CDR3 DNA: TGTGCCAGCAGCTTGGCTTTAGCGGGAGTCCATACAGATACGCAGTATTTT. V gene TRBV5-6 combines with J gene TRBJ2-3, with TRBD2 identical over 9 bases. The J segment lost 3 bases and the V segment lost 0 bases, leaving 8 bases of the junction unmatched. The CDR3 contains 17 residues. Germline loops: CDR1 SGHDT, CDR2 YYEEEE.